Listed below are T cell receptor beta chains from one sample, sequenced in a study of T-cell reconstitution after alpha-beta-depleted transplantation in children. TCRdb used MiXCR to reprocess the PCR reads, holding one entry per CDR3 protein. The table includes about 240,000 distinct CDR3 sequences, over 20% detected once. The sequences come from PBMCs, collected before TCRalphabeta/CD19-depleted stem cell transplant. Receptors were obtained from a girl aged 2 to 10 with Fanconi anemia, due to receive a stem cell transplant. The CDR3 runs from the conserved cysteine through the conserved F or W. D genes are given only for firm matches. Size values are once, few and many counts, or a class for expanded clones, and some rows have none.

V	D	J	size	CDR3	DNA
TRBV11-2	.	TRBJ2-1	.	CASGDGGGLGSYNEQFF	TGTGCCAGCGGGGACGGAGGCGGTCTCGGCTCCTACAATGAGCAGTTCTTC
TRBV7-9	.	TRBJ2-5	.	CASSFYTPQETQYF	TGTGCCAGCAGCTTTTACACGCCCCAAGAGACCCAGTACTTC
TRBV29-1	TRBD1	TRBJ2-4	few	CSVGVDRWNIQYF	TGCAGCGTTGGGGTGGACAGGTGGAACATTCAGTACTTC
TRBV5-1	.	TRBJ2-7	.	CASSLDQFYEQYF	TGCGCCAGCAGCTTGGATCAGTTCTACGAGCAGTACTTC
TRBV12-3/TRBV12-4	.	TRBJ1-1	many	CASRPTNTEAFF	TGTGCCAGCAGGCCGACGAACACTGAAGCTTTCTTT
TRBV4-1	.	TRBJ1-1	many	CASSRGMTGSTEAFF	TGCGCCAGCAGCCGTGGCATGACAGGTTCCACTGAAGCTTTCTTT
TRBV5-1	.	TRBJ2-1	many	CASMEAVLYNEQFF	TGCGCCAGCATGGAGGCCGTACTTTACAATGAGCAGTTCTTC
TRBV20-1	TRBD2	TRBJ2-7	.	CSASGGASYEQYF	TGCAGTGCTAGCGGGGGGGCAAGTTACGAGCAGTACTTC
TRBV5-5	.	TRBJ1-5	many	CASSSDGSNQPQHF	TGTGCCAGCAGTTCCGACGGTAGCAATCAGCCCCAGCATTTT
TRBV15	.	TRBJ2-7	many	CATSAYTGYYEQYF	TGTGCCACCAGCGCCTATACAGGGTACTACGAGCAGTACTTC
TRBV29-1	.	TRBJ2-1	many	CSVEEGTHTSYNEQFF	TGCAGCGTTGAAGAAGGGACCCATACTTCCTACAATGAGCAGTTCTTC
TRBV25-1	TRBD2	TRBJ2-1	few	CASSEPSGGQYNEQFF	TGTGCCAGCAGTGAACCTAGCGGGGGGCAATACAATGAGCAGTTCTTC
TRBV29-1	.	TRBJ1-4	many	CSVEDPDRRIF	TGCAGCGTTGAAGATCCGGACAGAAGGATTTTT
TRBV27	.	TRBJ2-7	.	CASTHDPESYEQYF	TGTGCCAGCACCCATGACCCTGAGTCCTACGAGCAGTACTTC
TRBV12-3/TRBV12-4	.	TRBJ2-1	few	CASTPLLGEQFF	TGTGCCAGCACCCCCCTCCTGGGTGAGCAGTTCTTC
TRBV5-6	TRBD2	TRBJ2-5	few	CASSFGLAGQQETQYF	TGTGCCAGCAGCTTCGGGCTAGCGGGTCAACAAGAGACCCAGTACTTC
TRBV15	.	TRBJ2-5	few	CATSSQVGETQYF	TGTGCCACCAGCAGCCAAGTGGGAGAGACCCAGTACTTC
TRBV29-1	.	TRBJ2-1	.	CSVVRRGISSYNEQFF	TGCAGCGTTGTGCGACGGGGTATTAGCTCCTACAATGAGCAGTTCTTC
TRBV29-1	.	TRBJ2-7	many	CSVEDVEDEQYF	TGCAGCGTTGAAGATGTTGAAGACGAGCAGTACTTC
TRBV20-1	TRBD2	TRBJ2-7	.	CSARDPSGRIHEQYF	TGCAGTGCTAGAGATCCGAGCGGGAGGATCCACGAGCAGTACTTC
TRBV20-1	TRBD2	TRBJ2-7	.	CSADRRLAGYEQYF	TGCAGTGCCGATCGACGCCTAGCGGGGTACGAGCAGTACTTC
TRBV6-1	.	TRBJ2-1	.	CASTPDGQYNEQFF	TGTGCCAGCACCCCCGACGGACAGTACAATGAGCAGTTCTTC